These 25 T cell receptor beta chains share one sample of origin, sequenced in a study of beta chain features in type 1 diabetes. Every isolated RNA sample was fully reverse transcribed, so sequencing captured expressed TCRB transcripts. Profiling relied on immunoSEQ multiplex PCR, and the TCRdb table lists in-frame clones only, not all of them. Altogether around 200,000 clones are present, less than 15% being singletons, with the ten largest covering roughly 0.6%. The sample consisted of central memory CD4+ T cells from blood. All receptors come from a woman aged 18-35 years in good health.

Concerning this clone itself: A single base is all that separates this from a far larger clone, so a read error is likely. V usage is TRBV5-6 and J usage is TRBJ2-5; 7 positions match TRBD2. CDR1 and CDR2 (germline): SGHDT, YYEEEE. This CDR3 comprises 16 residues. The J segment lost 2 bases and the V segment lost 1 base, leaving 8 bases of the junction unmatched. This CDR3 reads CASSLTSSGTQETQYF. The CDR3 DNA is TGTGCCAGCAGCTTGACTTCTAGCGGCACTCAAGAGACCCAGTACTTC.

This clone was seen at least ten times. The rearrangement links TRBV19 to TRBJ2-5; 7 bases are shared with TRBD1. The CDR3 is 14 amino acids. Losses at the gene ends were 4 bases for V and 2 bases for J; bases not matched to a gene: 4. Germline-derived CDR1 and CDR2 are LNHDA and SQIVND (reference sequence). Here the CDR3 reads CASSTGQSQETQYF. For the CDR3, the DNA is TGTGCCAGTAGTACGGGACAGTCTCAAGAGACCCAGTACTTC.

Notes on this clone: Compared with germline, one end of the junction differs, possibly owing to a read error. This rearrangement joins TRBV28 to TRBJ2-4; 13 bases agree with TRBD2. Germline CDR1 reads MDHEN; CDR2 reads SYDVKM. The CDR3 is 13 residues long. Written as DNA, the CDR3 is TGTGCCAGCAGGGAAACCACTAGCGGGAGGGCCGGGTTC. The encoded protein is CASRETTSGRAGF.

This clone was counted at least ten times. The rearrangement links TRBV28 to TRBJ2-3; unclear D gene. This CDR3 is built from 11 residues. Germline values: CDR1 MDHEN, CDR2 SYDVKM. V dropped 4 bases and J dropped 6 bases, with 5 bases sitting between them. The CDR3 protein is CASSSADTQYF. For the CDR3, the DNA is TGTGCCAGCAGTTCAGCGGATACGCAGTATTTT.

This clone was counted a few times. The chain employs TRBV29-1 and TRBJ1-2, with no clear D. This CDR3 region has 13 residues. Trimming removed 4 bases at V and 0 bases at J, with 9 bases between. Per germline, CDR1 SQVTM and CDR2 ANQGSEA. CDR3 nucleotide sequence: TGCAGCGTTGGGCAATCCGCTAACTATGGCTACACCTTC. This sequence encodes CSVGQSANYGYTF.

This clone was recorded a few times. V and J are TRBV7-9 and TRBJ1-5; 7 bases match TRBD1. With V trimmed by 1 base and J by 7 bases, 4 bases remained unmatched. The CDR3 runs 14 residues. Germline CDR1 is SEHNR and CDR2 is FQNEAQ (reference sequence). The CDR3 loop reads CASSLGQGSQPQHF. The CDR3 DNA follows: TGTGCCAGCAGCTTAGGACAGGGAAGCCAGCCCCAGCATTTT.

The genes are TRBV2 and TRBJ2-7, with D maybe TRBD1 (5 bases). V was clipped by 6 bases and J by 5 bases, with 14 bases between them. The CDR3 spans 13 residues. Germline V gene sequence: CDR1 SNHLY, CDR2 FYNNEI. CDR3 sequence (DNA): TGTGCCAGCAGGACGACAGTGGCGAACGAGCAGTACTTC. Its protein is CASRTTVANEQYF.

This clone has more than one count but fewer than ten. This sequence joins TRBV9 and TRBJ2-1; maybe TRBD2 (5 bases). Trimming cost V 4 bases and J 8 bases, with 10 bases left between them. The CDR3 has 12 amino acids. CDR1 is SGDLS and CDR2 is YYNGEE in the germline V gene. The CDR3 reads CASSPAGDEQFF. In nucleotides, the CDR3 is TGTGCCAGCAGCCCCGCGGGTGATGAGCAGTTCTTC.

This sequence joins TRBV28 and TRBJ1-2; D is undetermined. The germline CDR1 and CDR2 sequences are MDHEN and SYDVKM. The germline V and J ends were trimmed by 6 bases and 4 bases, with 9 bases remaining between them. The CDR3 runs 12 residues. The CDR3 region has the DNA TGTGCCAGCAGGATTAGTTCCTATGGCTACACCTTC. Amino acids: CASRISSYGYTF.

The table lists this clone with a few counts. The chain couples TRBV18 to TRBJ1-4, with TRBD1 matching 7 bases. Germline V CDR1 and CDR2: KGHSH, LQKENI. V shed 5 bases, J shed 8 bases, and the junction held 8 bases outside the gene matches. The CDR3 sequence is 14 residues long. CDR3 in DNA: TGTGCCAGCTCAGACAACGGGGACAGCGAAAAACTGTTTTTT. As protein: CASSDNGDSEKLFF.

This chain links TRBV4-1 with TRBJ1-4; 7 positions agree with TRBD1. With V trimmed by 0 bases and J by 5 bases, 6 bases remained unmatched. Germline V gene lookup returns CDR1 MGHRA and CDR2 YSYEKL. The CDR3 sequence is 16 residues long. CDR3 in DNA: TGCGCCAGCAGCCAAGACCGGGACAGCAAGAATGAAAAACTGTTTTTT. This codes for CASSQDRDSKNEKLFF.

The chain links TRBV13 to TRBJ2-4, with 13 nucleotides matching TRBD2. The germline gives CDR1 PRHDT, CDR2 FYEKMQ (reference sequence). The CDR3 has 18 amino acids. Unmatched junction bases numbered 7, after V lost 5 bases and J lost 0 bases. The CDR3, as DNA: TGTGCCAGCAGCCAGACTAGCGGGAGGACCCTAGCCAAAAACATTCAGTACTTC. Protein: CASSQTSGRTLAKNIQYF.

This CDR3 reads CASSPREGDYGYTF. In nucleotides, the CDR3 is TGTGCCAGCTCACCCCGGGAGGGGGACTATGGCTACACCTTC. J is TRBJ1-2 and V is TRBV18; TRBD1 might be the D (6 bases). V was pared by 3 bases and J by 3 bases, with 11 bases between. The CDR3 is made up of 14 amino acids. Germline loops: CDR1 KGHSH, CDR2 LQKENI.

J is TRBJ1-4 and V is TRBV2; 7 positions agree with TRBD1. Trimming cost V 5 bases and J 7 bases; bases outside gene matches: 10. CDR3 size: 15 residues. CDR1 SNHLY and CDR2 FYNNEI come from the germline V gene. CDR3 coding DNA: TGTGCCAGCAGTTATGACAGGGAAGGTACTGAAAAACTGTTTTTT. Its protein product is CASSYDREGTEKLFF.

This chain connects TRBV5-1 to TRBJ2-7, with 7 bases lining up with TRBD1. V lost 2 bases to trimming and J lost 2 bases; unmatched junction nucleotides: 4. Germline V gives CDR1 SGHRS, CDR2 YFSETQ. This CDR3 region has 14 residues. The CDR3 DNA reads as TGCGCCAGCAGCTTAGCTCAGGGGGCCTACGAGCAGTACTTC. Its protein is CASSLAQGAYEQYF.

This clone was detected only a few times. The rearrangement joins TRBV25-1 to TRBJ2-7; 8 bases align to TRBD1. Germline values: CDR1 MGHDK, CDR2 SYGVNS. The length of the CDR3 is 15 residues. J lost 2 bases, V lost 4 bases, and 7 bases had no gene match. The CDR3 spells CASSVTDRAAYEQYF. CDR3 nucleotide sequence: TGTGCCAGCAGTGTGACGGACAGGGCGGCCTACGAGCAGTACTTC.

This rearrangement joins TRBV6-1 to TRBJ2-1, with 10 nucleotides matching TRBD1. Germline CDR1 reads MNHNS; CDR2 reads SASEGT. The J segment lost 6 bases and the V segment lost 2 bases, leaving 4 bases of the junction unmatched. This CDR3 comprises 15 residues. CDR3 coding DNA: TGTGCCAGCAGTGAACCAGGACAGGGGGTCAATGAGCAGTTCTTC. Residues: CASSEPGQGVNEQFF.

This clone turned up a few times. This sequence joins TRBV2 and TRBJ1-2; possibly TRBD1 for D (6 bases). Germline values: CDR1 SNHLY, CDR2 FYNNEI. The CDR3 runs to 13 residues. V lost 4 bases and J 4 bases, leaving 10 bases between the germline ends. The CDR3 DNA follows: TGTGCCAGCAGTGCCCAGGGGAGCTATGGCTACACCTTC. Translation: CASSAQGSYGYTF.

This clone was counted between two and nine times. Here the CDR3 DNA reads TGTGCCAGCAGTGTAGACGCCGGGACAGGGTCTGAGCAGTACTTC. Translated, it gives CASSVDAGTGSEQYF. This chain connects TRBV6-1 to TRBJ2-7, with 9 nucleotides matching TRBD1. V dropped 4 bases and J dropped 7; count of bases not matched to a gene: 11. The CDR3 spans 15 residues. The germline CDR1 and CDR2 sequences are MNHNS and SASEGT.

This clone was seen more than once but under ten times. CDR3 DNA: TGTGCCAGCAGGCCGGGACAGGGCCTTGGGCCCCAGCATTTT. Amino acid sequence: CASRPGQGLGPQHF. The rearrangement links TRBV2 to TRBJ1-5, with TRBD1 matching over 9 bases. Unmatched junction bases numbered 9, after V lost 6 bases and J lost 9 bases. CDR1 and CDR2 (germline): SNHLY, FYNNEI. This CDR3 comprises 14 residues.

This chain joins TRBV30 and TRBJ2-7, with 8 bases lining up with TRBD2. The CDR3 extends over 15 amino acids. The ends lost 1 base at V and 5 bases at J; junction bases unmatched: 10. Looked up from germline, CDR1 is GTSNPN and CDR2 is SVGIG (reference sequence). This CDR3 reads CAWSAAGTSLDEQYF. The CDR3 DNA reads as TGTGCCTGGAGTGCCGCCGGGACTAGTCTTGACGAGCAGTACTTC.

The chain combines TRBV4-1 with TRBJ2-7, with a possible D match to TRBD1 (6 bases). Germline V gene sequence: CDR1 MGHRA, CDR2 YSYEKL. The CDR3 extends over 11 amino acids. V was shortened by 3 bases and J by 9 bases, with 9 bases between the two germline ends. CDR3 protein: CASSQLGGQYF. Here the CDR3 DNA reads TGCGCCAGCAGCCAGCTAGGGGGGCAGTACTTC.

This clone occurred a few times. The chain has TRBV27 and TRBJ2-1, with a weak D call TRBD2 (6 bases). This CDR3 is 16 amino acids long. Germline assignment: CDR1 MNHEY and CDR2 SMNVEV (reference sequence). Trimming took 5 bases from V and 1 from J, leaving 15 bases between them. The CDR3: CASSTRDRLSYNEQFF. CDR3 nucleotides: TGTGCCAGCAGTACGCGGGACCGTCTATCCTACAATGAGCAGTTCTTC.

The chain carries TRBV29-1 and TRBJ2-1, with D maybe TRBD2 (5 bases). Germline V gives CDR1 SQVTM, CDR2 ANQGSEA. CDR3 length equals 15 residues. V lost 0 bases and J 6 bases, leaving 15 bases between the germline ends. The CDR3 nucleotides are TGCAGCGTTGAAGATCGGGTCCGCGGGCCCAATGAGCAGTTCTTC. It encodes CSVEDRVRGPNEQFF.

The chain links TRBV14 to TRBJ2-4; 9 bases line up with TRBD2. This CDR3 has 15 residues. In germline, CDR1 is SGHDN, CDR2 FVKESK. V was pared by 4 bases and J by 2 bases, with 3 bases of the junction left unmatched. This chain's CDR3 is CASSLAGATKNIQYF. The CDR3 nucleotides read TGTGCCAGCAGCCTAGCGGGAGCGACCAAAAACATTCAGTACTTC.